One and the same sample provided the 29 T cell receptor beta chains below, sequenced in a study of radiation and T cells in renal cell carcinoma (dated by TCRdb to 2018 to 2021). The protocol used for the library was the immunoSEQ multiplex PCR assay. TCRdb provides this immuneACCESS table in a form limited to in-frame rearrangements. Some clones are lacking; in checked studies, under half of them reflect an unresolved V gene, and why the rest are absent is not known. A total of around 78,000 clones appear in this sample, about 89% of them only once. The ten largest clones represent more than 4.5% of the sample. In the paper's terms, the time point label means: blood 4 weeks post-SBRT, at nephrectomy. Sample treatment or condition, as interpreted from the label and publication: 15 Gy SBRT to primary tumor, nephrectomy 4 weeks later. Material: blood, obtained from a patient whose treatment included radiotherapy and nephrectomy. These receptors came from a woman in her 70s with renal cell carcinoma.

The genes are TRBV5-5 and TRBJ1-5; D uncertain. V dropped 2 bases and J dropped 3 bases, with 6 bases sitting between them. CDR3 size: 13 residues. The germline V gene encodes CDR1 SGHKS and CDR2 YYEKEE (reference sequence). The CDR3 loop reads CASSFTVNQPQHF. CDR3 sequence (DNA): TGTGCCAGCAGCTTTACAGTCAATCAGCCCCAGCATTTT.

This chain links TRBV4-3 with TRBJ2-2, with a tentative D call TRBD1 (5 bases). Germline CDR1 reads LGHNA; CDR2 reads YSLEER. This CDR3 contains 14 residues. The V gene lost 7 bases and the J gene lost 1 base, with 10 bases spanning the gap. The CDR3 sequence is CASKGRENTGELFF. The CDR3 region has the DNA TGCGCCAGCAAGGGCAGGGAGAACACCGGGGAGCTGTTTTTT.

The chain recombines TRBV30 with TRBJ1-5; D remains unclear. V was clipped by 2 bases and J by 4 bases, with 6 bases between them. The CDR3 is 12 amino acids. Germline-derived CDR1 and CDR2 are GTSNPN and SVGIG (reference sequence). The CDR3, as DNA: TGTGCCTGGAGTACTCAGAATCAGCCCCAGCATTTT. Amino acids: CAWSTQNQPQHF.

V is TRBV19 and J is TRBJ1-3; D is possibly TRBD1 (5 bases). The V end lost 5 bases, the J end lost 0 bases, and 8 bases lay between the germline ends. Germline V CDR1 and CDR2: LNHDA, SQIVND (reference sequence). The CDR3 contains 14 residues. The CDR3 spells CASSSTVSGNTIYF. The DNA of the CDR3 is TGTGCCAGTAGTTCGACAGTCTCTGGAAACACCATATATTTT.

The V gene is TRBV28, the J gene TRBJ2-7; unclear D gene. CDR1 and CDR2 from the germline V gene are MDHEN and SYDVKM. The CDR3 contains 14 residues. Trimming pared 5 bases from V and 2 bases from J, leaving 13 bases between. In nucleotides, the CDR3 is TGTGCCAGCAGTCCCGCCCGGGTTGCCTACGAGCAGTACTTC. This gives the protein CASSPARVAYEQYF.

The chain employs TRBV7-2 and TRBJ2-5, with 8 positions matching TRBD1. Germline values: CDR1 SGHTA, CDR2 FQGNSA. Unmatched junction bases numbered 2, after V lost 4 bases and J lost 1 base. CDR3 size: 14 residues. The CDR3 sequence: CASSSTGGQETQYF. The CDR3 bases are TGTGCCAGCAGCTCCACAGGGGGCCAAGAGACCCAGTACTTC. Using reference TRBV7-2 and TRBJ2-5 for the parts outside the CDR3, the full variable domain is GAGVSQSPSNKVTEKGKDVELRCDPISGHTALYWYRQSLGQGLEFLIYFQGNSAPDKSGLPSDRFSAERTGGSVSTLTIQRTQQEDSAVYLCASSSTGGQETQYFGPGTRLLVL.

This rearrangement joins TRBV9 to TRBJ1-1; D remains unclear. This CDR3 has 15 amino acids. With 1 base removed from V and 4 bases from J, the gap between germline ends came to 14 bases. Germline V gene lookup returns CDR1 SGDLS and CDR2 YYNGEE. The CDR3 sequence: CASSVMTGVGTEAFF. In DNA form, the CDR3 reads TGTGCCAGCAGCGTAATGACCGGGGTGGGCACTGAAGCTTTCTTT. The complete variable domain, with remaining parts taken from reference TRBV9 and TRBJ1-1, reads DSGVTQTPKHLITATGQRVTLRCSPRSGDLSVYWYQQSLDQGLQFLIQYYNGEERAKGNILERFSAQQFPDLHSELNLSSLELGDSALYFCASSVMTGVGTEAFFGQGTRLTVV.

The chain uses TRBV6-1 and TRBJ2-1, with TRBD2 matching 7 bases. Looked up from germline, CDR1 is MNHNS and CDR2 is SASEGT. The CDR3 sequence is 15 residues long. J lost 0 bases, V lost 6 bases, and 5 bases had no gene match. The CDR3 DNA follows: TGTGCCAGCAGAAAGACTAGCTCCTCCTACAATGAGCAGTTCTTC. Protein sequence: CASRKTSSSYNEQFF.

The count of this clone is one. The chain uses TRBV2 and TRBJ2-7; no clear D. The germline gives CDR1 SNHLY, CDR2 FYNNEI. The CDR3 loop spans 16 amino acids. The ends were cut back, 0 bases at V and 1 base at J, with 13 bases in the middle. The CDR3 protein is CASSEALTRVSYEQYF. In DNA form, the CDR3 reads TGTGCCAGCAGTGAAGCGCTTACCCGTGTGTCCTACGAGCAGTACTTC.

The chain combines TRBV7-9 with TRBJ1-2; weak D call: TRBD1 (5 bases). V was pared by 4 bases and J by 4 bases, with 16 bases between. Germline V gene sequence: CDR1 SEHNR, CDR2 FQNEAQ (reference sequence). The CDR3 extends over 15 amino acids. DNA of the CDR3: TGTGCCAGCAGCTCGGGAGGAGGCAGGGCCTATGGCTACACCTTC. It translates to CASSSGGGRAYGYTF.

The rearrangement uses TRBV5-1 and TRBJ1-2; 8 nucleotides agree with TRBD1. The germline V gene encodes CDR1 SGHRS and CDR2 YFSETQ. CDR3 length: 13 amino acids. Germline trimming cut 4 bases from V and 3 bases from J; bases unmatched to any gene: 2. CDR3 nucleotides: TGCGCCAGCAGCGTGACAGGGGACTATGGCTACACCTTC. Translation gives CASSVTGDYGYTF.

The V and J genes are TRBV5-1 and TRBJ2-3, with 9 bases fitting TRBD2. Germline V CDR1 and CDR2: SGHRS, YFSETQ. This CDR3 region has 14 residues. Losses at the gene ends were 4 bases for V and 4 bases for J; bases not matched to a gene: 4. CDR3 in DNA: TGCGCCAGCAGCCCGGGACTAGCCCCAGATACGCAGTATTTT. Residues: CASSPGLAPDTQYF.

The DNA of the CDR3 is TGCGCCAGCAGCTTTGACGGTTCCCCCACAGATACGCAGTATTTT. This codes for CASSFDGSPTDTQYF. V and J are TRBV5-1 and TRBJ2-3; D is unclear. V was trimmed by 2 bases and J by 2 bases, leaving 12 bases between them. The CDR3 loop spans 15 amino acids. Germline V gene lookup returns CDR1 SGHRS and CDR2 YFSETQ.

V is TRBV4-3 and J is TRBJ2-5; perhaps D is TRBD1 or TRBD2 (5 bases each). CDR3 length: 14 residues. Trimming removed 1 base at V and 5 bases at J, with 11 bases between. In germline, CDR1 is LGHNA, CDR2 YSLEER. The CDR3 region is CASSQGGAEETQYF. DNA for the CDR3: TGCGCCAGCAGCCAAGGAGGGGCGGAGGAGACCCAGTACTTC.

For this clone: The same CDR3 arises from other DNA sequences in this sample as well. DNA of the CDR3: TGTGCCAGCAGTTTCAGGGGGGGAGGCTACACCTTC. Translation: CASSFRGGGYTF. This chain connects TRBV28 to TRBJ1-2; TRBD1 aligns across 7 bases. J gave up 8 bases and V 3 bases, and 3 bases lay outside the gene matches. The V gene's germline CDR1 is MDHEN and CDR2 SYDVKM. CDR3 length: 12 amino acids.

The gene calls are TRBV5-1 and TRBJ1-1; D perhaps matches TRBD1 (6 bases). CDR3 length: 14 residues. Germline V CDR1 and CDR2: SGHRS, YFSETQ. Trimming removed 4 bases from V and 0 bases from J, with 10 bases in between. The DNA of the CDR3 is TGCGCCAGCAGCCAGGGGCCCTTGAACACTGAAGCTTTCTTT. Amino acid sequence: CASSQGPLNTEAFF.

V and J are TRBV19 and TRBJ2-1, with TRBD1 identical over 8 bases. The CDR3 is 13 residues long. V lost 3 bases and J lost 10; bases outside the gene matches: 5. The germline V gene encodes CDR1 LNHDA and CDR2 SQIVND (reference sequence). The CDR3 protein is CASSMDRVSEQFF. The CDR3 DNA follows: TGTGCCAGTAGTATGGACAGGGTCAGCGAGCAGTTCTTC.

V is TRBV30 and J is TRBJ1-1, with no clear D. CDR1 and CDR2 (germline): GTSNPN, SVGIG (reference sequence). This CDR3 comprises 18 residues. V was pared by 8 bases and J by 0 bases, with 28 bases between. In DNA form, the CDR3 reads TGTGCCACACATAAGGCAGTGGGCGACCCACAACTGAACACTGAAGCTTTCTTT. Amino acid sequence: CATHKAVGDPQLNTEAFF.

The chain carries TRBV10-1 and TRBJ2-6, with D hard to call. Deletions cut 6 bases from V and 4 bases from J, with 13 bases between. The length of the CDR3 is 15 residues. Germline values: CDR1 WNHNN, CDR2 SYGVQD (reference sequence). CDR3 nucleotide sequence: TGCGCCAGCAGCGCGTACGGTGCGGGGGCCAACGTCCTGACTTTC. Residues: CASSAYGAGANVLTF.

This CDR3 is CAWSRGPLNEQFF. The CDR3 coding sequence is TGTGCCTGGAGCCGGGGGCCTCTCAATGAGCAGTTCTTC. The rearrangement joins TRBV30 to TRBJ2-1; either TRBD1 or TRBD2 may fit D (6 bases each). Trimming pared 3 bases from V and 6 bases from J, leaving 12 bases between. The CDR3 totals 13 residues. Germline V lookup: CDR1 GTSNPN, CDR2 SVGIG (reference sequence).

The chain combines TRBV6-4 with TRBJ2-2; 7 nucleotides match TRBD2. With V trimmed by 6 bases and J by 7 bases, 8 bases remained unmatched. Germline V gene lookup returns CDR1 MRHNA and CDR2 SNTAGT. The CDR3 is 14 residues long. CDR3: CASSGEAGHGELFF. In DNA form, the CDR3 reads TGTGCCAGCAGCGGAGAAGCGGGGCACGGGGAGCTGTTTTTT.

CDR3 DNA sequence: TGTGCCAGCAGTCCCAGGGTCGACGAGCAGTACTTC. It is translated as CASSPRVDEQYF. The V gene is TRBV28, the J gene TRBJ2-7; tentative D call: TRBD1 (5 bases). This CDR3 has 12 residues. With 5 bases removed from V and 5 bases from J, the gap between germline ends came to 10 bases. Germline V gene lookup returns CDR1 MDHEN and CDR2 SYDVKM.

This sequence joins TRBV6-1 and TRBJ2-1; D gene uncertain. V lost 0 bases, J lost 7 bases, and 7 bases lay in between. The germline V gene has CDR1 MNHNS and CDR2 SASEGT. The CDR3 runs 13 residues. CDR3 in amino acids: CASSEALPNEQFF. The CDR3 DNA follows: TGTGCCAGCAGTGAAGCGCTCCCTAATGAGCAGTTCTTC.

The chain recombines TRBV4-1 with TRBJ1-3; D call uncertain. The CDR3 spans 15 residues. The germline V and J ends were trimmed by 0 bases and 0 bases, with 6 bases remaining between them. Looked up from germline, CDR1 is MGHRA and CDR2 is YSYEKL. The chain's CDR3 is CASSQDTASGNTIYF. In nucleotides, the CDR3 is TGCGCCAGCAGCCAAGATACAGCCTCTGGAAACACCATATATTTT.

V usage is TRBV5-1 and J usage is TRBJ2-5; 7 bases map to TRBD1. The V and J ends lost 0 bases and 4 bases, in that order; junction bases with no gene match: 6. The CDR3 contains 15 residues. CDR1 and CDR2 (germline): SGHRS, YFSETQ. CDR3 in amino acids: CASSLVKGAGETQYF. In DNA form, the CDR3 reads TGCGCCAGCAGCTTGGTAAAGGGGGCTGGAGAGACCCAGTACTTC.

The genes are TRBV5-1 and TRBJ2-1; TRBD1 aligns across 9 bases. The CDR3 runs to 14 residues. The germline V gene encodes CDR1 SGHRS and CDR2 YFSETQ. The V segment lost 3 bases and the J segment 5 bases; nucleotides outside the gene matches: 3. DNA of the CDR3: TGCGCCAGCAGCTCGGGACAGGGCGACAATGAGCAGTTCTTC. It encodes CASSSGQGDNEQFF.

The V call is TRBV5-4, the J call TRBJ1-2, with 10 bases fitting TRBD1. CDR3 length: 14 amino acids. Trimming at V came to 3 bases and at J to 8 bases, leaving 7 bases not matched to a gene. Looked up from germline, CDR1 is SGHNT and CDR2 is YYREEE (reference sequence). DNA of the CDR3: TGTGCCAGCAGCTCGGGACAGGGGTCTATGGGCTACACCTTC. Its protein is CASSSGQGSMGYTF.

The chain joins TRBV5-6 to TRBJ1-3, with TRBD1 identical over 8 bases. V shed 4 bases and J 2 bases; nucleotides not matched to a gene: 5. The germline gives CDR1 SGHDT, CDR2 YYEEEE. This CDR3 contains 15 residues. In DNA, the CDR3 is TGTGCCAGCAGCCTTCCGACAGGGGCTGGAAACACCATATATTTT. This gives the protein CASSLPTGAGNTIYF.

The chain links TRBV4-3 to TRBJ2-3; 8 bases are shared with TRBD1. CDR1 and CDR2 (germline): LGHNA, YSLEER. V lost 4 bases and J lost 2; bases outside the gene matches: 14. The length of the CDR3 is 18 residues. The CDR3: CASSPPWGRDRTTDTQYF. In DNA, the CDR3 is TGCGCCAGCAGCCCACCCTGGGGGCGGGACAGGACCACAGATACGCAGTATTTT.